The next 29 T cell receptor beta chains were all read from a single sample in a study of blood T cell repertoires in COVID-19. Data came from immunoSEQ multiplex PCR; TCRdb stores just in-frame clones and leaves some out. Of 65,000 to 80,000 clones listed, nearly 90% are singletons. The material sequenced was peripheral blood. The receptors were gathered from a man aged 70 or older with active or convalescent COVID-19.

The table lists this clone with a count of one. The genes are TRBV5-1 and TRBJ1-4; 8 bases are shared with TRBD1. The length of the CDR3 is 15 residues. V shed 3 bases and J 3 bases; nucleotides not matched to a gene: 4. CDR1 is SGHRS and CDR2 is YFSETQ in the germline V gene. The CDR3 DNA reads as TGCGCCAGCAGCTCTGACAGGGGAGCTAATGAAAAACTGTTTTTT. Translation gives CASSSDRGANEKLFF.

The V gene is TRBV12-3 or TRBV12-4, the J gene TRBJ2-3, with unresolved D. V was cut by 5 bases and J by 5 bases, with 5 bases left in between. This CDR3 is 11 amino acids long. This CDR3 is CASSLKDTQYF. For the CDR3, the DNA is TGTGCCAGCAGTCTAAAAGATACGCAGTATTTT.

The chain joins TRBV7-8 to TRBJ2-7, with D possibly TRBD2 on 6 matching bases. The V gene lost 2 bases and the J gene lost 0 bases, with 8 bases spanning the gap. This CDR3 comprises 14 residues. From germline, CDR1 is SGHVS and CDR2 FQNEAQ. This chain's CDR3 is CASSLTGSSYEQYF. CDR3 nucleotide sequence: TGTGCCAGCAGCTTAACCGGGAGCTCCTACGAGCAGTACTTC.

The chain uses TRBV27 and TRBJ1-5; TRBD1 might be the D (5 bases). Germline loops: CDR1 MNHEY, CDR2 SMNVEV (reference sequence). This CDR3 region has 15 residues. The V and J ends lost 6 bases and 0 bases respectively, with 12 bases between them. CDR3 sequence: CASRRDRVSNQPQHF. CDR3 coding DNA: TGTGCCAGCAGACGAGACAGAGTTAGCAATCAGCCCCAGCATTTT.

The chain joins TRBV10-3 to TRBJ2-2; tentatively, D is TRBD2 (5 bases). Germline V gene data show CDR1 as ENHRY and CDR2 as SYGVKD. The CDR3 length is 17 residues. Trimming removed 0 bases from V and 0 bases from J, with 11 bases in between. The CDR3 region is CAISESGGLSNTGELFF. The CDR3 DNA follows: TGTGCCATCAGTGAGTCCGGAGGACTCTCGAACACCGGGGAGCTGTTTTTT.

V usage is TRBV12-3 or TRBV12-4 and J usage is TRBJ1-4; D call uncertain. The V and J ends lost 1 base and 10 bases respectively, with 4 bases between them. The CDR3 extends over 11 amino acids. CDR3 bases: TGTGCCAGCAGTTTAGGCGGAAAACTGTTTTTT. This codes for CASSLGGKLFF.

The J gene is TRBJ2-1, the V gene TRBV9; TRBD2 might be the D (6 bases). Between the trimmed V and J ends, which lost 4 bases and 2 bases, there was a span of 16 bases. The CDR3 extends over 16 amino acids. Germline loops: CDR1 SGDLS, CDR2 YYNGEE. CDR3 protein: CASSPPAGLAYNEQFF. CDR3 nucleotides: TGTGCCAGCAGCCCCCCCGCGGGGCTCGCCTACAATGAGCAGTTCTTC.

The chain has TRBV18 and TRBJ1-1; TRBD1 aligns across 9 bases. Germline values: CDR1 KGHSH, CDR2 LQKENI. With V trimmed by 3 bases and J by 5 bases, 4 bases remained unmatched. The CDR3 consists of 14 residues. CDR3 DNA sequence: TGTGCCAGCTCACCCTACAGGGGGCGGACTGAAGCTTTCTTT. Its protein is CASSPYRGRTEAFF.

The rearrangement links TRBV28 to TRBJ2-1; D uncertain. Per germline, CDR1 MDHEN and CDR2 SYDVKM. Trimming left V 5 bases short and J 0 bases short, with 11 bases between. The CDR3 covers 15 residues. CDR3 amino acids: CASSETLSSYNEQFF. CDR3 coding DNA: TGTGCCAGCAGTGAGACATTGAGCTCCTACAATGAGCAGTTCTTC.

V and J are TRBV4-2 and TRBJ2-3; 9 nucleotides match TRBD2. The CDR3 is 16 amino acids. CDR1 is LGHNA and CDR2 is YNFKEQ in the germline V gene. The ends lost 2 bases at V and 4 bases at J; junction bases unmatched: 7. The CDR3 loop reads CASSQPGLAGADTQYF. The CDR3 DNA sequence: TGTGCCAGCAGCCAACCCGGGTTAGCGGGAGCAGATACGCAGTATTTT.

This clone was seen just once. The chain carries TRBV2 and TRBJ1-5; 9 bases line up with TRBD1. CDR3 size: 15 residues. CDR1 is SNHLY, CDR2 FYNNEI, per germline. Trimming removed 7 bases from V and 2 bases from J; junction bases left unmatched: 6. This CDR3 is CASKQGARGNQPQHF. CDR3 sequence (DNA): TGTGCCAGCAAACAGGGGGCACGTGGCAATCAGCCCCAGCATTTT.

The chain employs TRBV18 and TRBJ1-6; 11 bases are a match to TRBD1. The junction had 8 bases not matched to a gene; V was cut back by 6 bases and J by 4 bases. Germline V gene sequence: CDR1 KGHSH, CDR2 LQKENI. The CDR3 consists of 17 residues. Here the CDR3 DNA reads TGTGCCAGCTCTCGGGACAGGGGGTCGTCGTATAATTCACCCCTCCACTTT. This codes for CASSRDRGSSYNSPLHF. Complete variable domain (other parts from reference TRBV18 and TRBJ1-6): NAGVMQNPRHLVRRRGQEARLRCSPMKGHSHVYWYRQLPEEGLKFMVYLQKENIIDESGMPKERFSAEFPKEGPSILRIQQVVRGDSAAYFCASSRDRGSSYNSPLHFGNGTRLTVT.

The gene calls are TRBV19 and TRBJ1-3; 8 nucleotides align to TRBD1. Germline assignment: CDR1 LNHDA and CDR2 SQIVND (reference sequence). The length of the CDR3 is 17 residues. With V trimmed by 5 bases and J by 0 bases, 9 bases remained unmatched. CDR3 DNA sequence: TGTGCCAGTAGTGAGCCGACAGGGGCGAGCTCTGGAAACACCATATATTTT. This codes for CASSEPTGASSGNTIYF. The full variable domain, completed using reference TRBV19 and TRBJ1-3, is DGGITQSPKYLFRKEGQNVTLSCEQNLNHDAMYWYRQDPGQGLRLIYYSQIVNDFQKGDIAEGYSVSREKKESFPLTVTSAQKNPTAFYLCASSEPTGASSGNTIYFGEGSWLTVV.

This CDR3 is CASSPRDRVDGDTQYF. CDR3 bases: TGTGCCAGCTCACCACGGGACAGGGTCGATGGAGATACGCAGTATTTT. This rearrangement joins TRBV18 to TRBJ2-3, with 9 bases aligning to TRBD1. V lost 1 base, J lost 5 bases, and 7 bases stayed unmatched. Looked up from germline, CDR1 is KGHSH and CDR2 is LQKENI. The CDR3 totals 16 residues.

The chain has TRBV5-5 and TRBJ1-6, with a possible D match to TRBD1 (6 bases). Trimming shortened V by 0 bases and J by 5 bases, and 15 bases separated the two germline ends. Germline CDR1 and CDR2: SGHKS and YYEKEE (reference sequence). The CDR3 runs 17 residues. The CDR3 spells CASSLALGGGHNSPLHF. For the CDR3, the DNA is TGTGCCAGCAGCTTGGCCCTTGGGGGCGGCCATAATTCACCCCTCCACTTT.

The genes are TRBV5-7 and TRBJ2-7; TRBD2 matches 9 bases. TRBV5-7 is treated as an ORF (open reading frame) with a function not yet certain. CDR3 length: 15 amino acids. Unmatched junction bases numbered 6, after V lost 0 bases and J lost 5 bases. The CDR3 loop is CASSLAEREAHEQYF. The CDR3 DNA reads as TGTGCCAGCAGCTTGGCCGAGCGGGAGGCCCACGAGCAGTACTTC.

This clone was recorded a few times. This chain connects TRBV7-2 to TRBJ2-1; D ambiguous. The length of the CDR3 is 12 residues. With 6 bases removed from V and 8 bases from J, the gap between germline ends came to 11 bases. CDR1 is SGHTA and CDR2 is FQGNSA in the germline V gene. The DNA for the CDR3 is TGTGCCAGCAGTTACAGTGGCCATGAGCAGTTCTTC. It encodes CASSYSGHEQFF.

J is TRBJ1-2 and V is TRBV28; no reliable D call. Per germline, CDR1 MDHEN and CDR2 SYDVKM. CDR3 length: 12 residues. Trimming stripped 3 bases from V and 5 bases from J, with 7 bases between. The CDR3 protein is CASSFRGYGYTF. CDR3 in DNA: TGTGCCAGCAGTTTCCGGGGATATGGCTACACCTTC.

This clone has just one count. The V gene is TRBV5-1, the J gene TRBJ2-1; TRBD1 matches 10 bases. The V segment lost 4 bases and the J segment 4 bases; nucleotides outside the gene matches: 5. The CDR3 loop spans 15 amino acids. The V gene's germline CDR1 is SGHRS and CDR2 YFSETQ. The chain's CDR3 is CASSQRQGAYNEQFF. The CDR3 bases are TGCGCCAGCAGCCAACGACAGGGGGCTTACAATGAGCAGTTCTTC.

The V gene is TRBV28, the J gene TRBJ2-5, with D hard to call. The CDR3 is 15 residues long. Germline-derived CDR1 and CDR2 are MDHEN and SYDVKM. Trimming pared 5 bases from V and 5 bases from J, leaving 18 bases between. The CDR3 loop reads CASSPRLAPRETQYF. The CDR3 DNA reads TGTGCCAGCAGTCCTCGACTGGCACCGAGGGAGACCCAGTACTTC.

The V gene is TRBV30, the J gene TRBJ2-7, with D possibly TRBD1 on 6 matching bases. The CDR3 consists of 13 residues. Per the germline V gene, CDR1 is GTSNPN and CDR2 is SVGIG (reference sequence). Trimming cost V 3 bases and J 4 bases, with 13 bases left between them. Here the CDR3 reads CAWRQGIGYEQYF. Here the CDR3 DNA reads TGTGCCTGGAGACAGGGAATCGGTTACGAGCAGTACTTC.

V usage is TRBV9 and J usage is TRBJ2-6; 11 bases match TRBD2. The CDR3 runs to 17 residues. Trimming at V came to 0 bases and at J to 3 bases, leaving 2 bases not matched to a gene. Germline loops: CDR1 SGDLS, CDR2 YYNGEE. Here the CDR3 reads CASSVGLAGGGANVLTF. The CDR3 DNA follows: TGTGCCAGCAGCGTAGGGCTAGCGGGAGGTGGGGCCAACGTCCTGACTTTC. The entire variable domain, with the rest obtained from reference TRBV9 and TRBJ2-6, is as follows: DSGVTQTPKHLITATGQRVTLRCSPRSGDLSVYWYQQSLDQGLQFLIQYYNGEERAKGNILERFSAQQFPDLHSELNLSSLELGDSALYFCASSVGLAGGGANVLTFGAGSRLTVL.

V and J are TRBV18 and TRBJ1-6, with 8 bases identical to TRBD1. The CDR3 totals 15 residues. Germline CDR1 KGHSH, CDR2 LQKENI. V gave up 3 bases and J gave up 10 bases; unmatched junction bases: 8. CDR3 DNA sequence: TGTGCCAGCTCACCGATGGACAGGGCGAGCTCACCCCTCCACTTT. Its translation is CASSPMDRASSPLHF.

This rearrangement joins TRBV6-6 to TRBJ1-2; the match to TRBD1 covers 9 bases. Trimming at V came to 4 bases and at J to 2 bases, leaving 5 bases not matched to a gene. The length of the CDR3 is 15 residues. In germline, CDR1 is MNHNY, CDR2 SVGAGI (reference sequence). DNA of the CDR3: TGTGCCAGCAGTTGGGGACAGGGTGAGAACTATGGCTACACCTTC. It codes for CASSWGQGENYGYTF.

This rearrangement joins TRBV7-9 to TRBJ1-2; D unresolved. Trimming cost V 1 base and J 0 bases, with 12 bases left between them. CDR1 is SEHNR and CDR2 is FQNEAQ in the germline V gene (reference sequence). CDR3 length equals 16 residues. The CDR3 reads CASSLGFLGANYGYTF. The CDR3 coding sequence is TGTGCCAGCAGCTTAGGGTTCCTCGGAGCTAACTATGGCTACACCTTC.

J is TRBJ1-3 and V is TRBV18; D is possibly TRBD1 (6 bases). The CDR3 has 16 residues. Germline V gene data show CDR1 as KGHSH and CDR2 as LQKENI. V was pared by 6 bases and J by 2 bases, with 17 bases between. The CDR3 sequence: CASSPGQLIPGNTIYF. The CDR3 DNA reads as TGTGCCAGCTCCCCAGGACAGCTTATACCTGGAAACACCATATATTTT.

V is TRBV6-1 and J is TRBJ2-5; D is perhaps TRBD2 (6 bases). Germline CDR1 reads MNHNS; CDR2 reads SASEGT. The CDR3 extends over 15 amino acids. Trimming shortened V by 2 bases and J by 1 base, and 11 bases separated the two germline ends. This CDR3 is CASSEWGLSQETQYF. Here the CDR3 DNA reads TGTGCCAGCAGTGAATGGGGACTGTCCCAAGAGACCCAGTACTTC.

The J gene is TRBJ1-1, the V gene TRBV27; 10 bases align to TRBD1. CDR3 length: 18 amino acids. The V gene end was trimmed by 6 bases and the J gene end by 4 bases; junction bases not matched to a gene: 17. Looked up from germline, CDR1 is MNHEY and CDR2 is SMNVEV (reference sequence). The CDR3 loop is CASRHQGTGVFIGTEAFF. DNA for the CDR3: TGTGCCAGCAGACACCAAGGGACAGGGGTTTTTATTGGCACTGAAGCTTTCTTT.

This chain joins TRBV5-1 and TRBJ2-7, with 9 bases aligning to TRBD2. The germline V gene has CDR1 SGHRS and CDR2 YFSETQ. The CDR3 sequence is 15 residues long. V trimming: 3 bases; J trimming: 4 bases; junction bases outside the gene matches: 8. The CDR3 DNA reads TGCGCCAGCAGCTCCTGGACTAGCGCCGAATACGAGCAGTACTTC. Protein: CASSSWTSAEYEQYF.